The present entry profiles one T cell receptor (beta chain) with its context. Antigen unknown. Separation from the roughly 670-subject first cohort characterized the approximately 120-subject validation cohort, to which the donors belonged. This sample stems from a study of cytomegalovirus exposure and HLA in healthy donors. Germline values: CDR1 LNHDA, CDR2 SQIVND (reference sequence). The CDR3 length is 14 residues. The V gene lost 6 bases and the J gene lost 1 base, with 10 bases spanning the gap. Findings and caveats of the study: Most TCR sequences proved rare, with some public TCRs found in many donors. Cytomegalovirus-associated status was assigned to some 160 TCR beta chains. First-cohort TCR clusters were later found to tend to co-occur in the 120 or so validation repertoires.

Clones were sequenced by immunoSEQ multiplex PCR, and TCRdb holds only the in-frame ones, with some missing. The table lists a few hundred thousand clones, roughly 87% of them singletons. The chain has TRBV19 and TRBJ2-4, with D possibly TRBD1 on 7 matching bases. The TCR sequence derives from a woman aged 25 to 39 in good health and CMV-seronegative. Material for sequencing was PBMCs. CDR3 amino acids: CASSRGEAKNIQYF. Here the CDR3 DNA reads TGTGCCAGTAGCAGGGGGGAGGCCAAAAACATTCAGTACTTC.